The clone carrying this T cell receptor beta chain was observed a handful of times. Amplification targeted TCR beta CDR3 regions from RNA transcripts. Using the HTBI primer set, a first-round RT-PCR was run on the TCR CDR3. MiXCR, applied by TCRdb to the multiplex PCR reads, yields one record per CDR3 protein. The sample contains hundreds of thousands of distinct CDR3 sequences, around 15% of which appear only once. This entry is derived from a study of T cells in Graves' hyperthyroidism and ophthalmopathy. Trimming took off 8 bases at V and 4 bases at J, with 18 bases between the two ends. Germline V lookup: CDR1 GTSNPN, CDR2 SVGIG (reference sequence). This CDR3 contains 14 residues.

The chain links TRBV30 to TRBJ2-1; the D gene is possibly TRBD1 (5 bases). Sequenced input: blood. The sequence came from a woman aged 18-35 years with Graves' hyperthyroidism. The CDR3 here is CAGAWNRAYNEQFF. As DNA, the CDR3 is TGTGCCGGGGCGTGGAACCGCGCATACAATGAGCAGTTCTTC.